One and the same sample provided the 4 T cell receptor beta chains below, sequenced in a study of CD8 T cells in ankylosing spondylitis. General observations from the study: Eight or nine highly homologous variants made up a TCR beta motif that seemed to typify ankylosing spondylitis blood.

These TCRs are of unknown antigen specificity. TCRdb reanalysed the 5' RACE reads using MiXCR and keeps one entry per CDR3 protein. The repertoire holds 700,000 or so distinct CDR3 sequences, with roughly 19% as singletons. Sequencing input: blood, either unsorted or a sorted T cell fraction (not recorded which). Source of these receptors: a male donor with ankylosing spondylitis.

The chain joins TRBV12-3 or TRBV12-4 to TRBJ2-5; TRBD1 aligns across 7 bases. This CDR3 spans 14 amino acids. V lost 3 bases, J lost 5 bases, and 6 bases stayed unmatched. CDR3 nucleotides: TGTGCCAGCAGTTTTAGACAGGGAGTGGAGACCCAGTACTTC. Its protein product is CASSFRQGVETQYF.

There are a few counts of this clonotype. This chain joins TRBV7-9 and TRBJ1-4; maybe TRBD1 (6 bases). This CDR3 comprises 15 residues. Trimming shortened V by 5 bases and J by 11 bases, and 21 bases separated the two germline ends. CDR1 is SEHNR and CDR2 is FQNEAQ in the germline V gene (reference sequence). This CDR3 reads CASSSPGTTAGKLFF. CDR3 coding DNA: TGTGCCAGCAGCAGTCCCGGGACAACGGCGGGGAAACTGTTTTTT.

The chain has TRBV6-1 and TRBJ1-4, with D unresolved. This CDR3 has 14 residues. Trimming shortened V by 6 bases and J by 7 bases, and 15 bases separated the two germline ends. Germline CDR1 is MNHNS and CDR2 is SASEGT. CDR3 amino acids: CASSKINRGEKLFF. CDR3 in DNA: TGTGCCAGCAGCAAGATAAATCGGGGTGAAAAACTGTTTTTT.

The chain is built from TRBV6-1 and TRBJ1-1, with 7 positions matching TRBD1. Germline CDR1 MNHNS, CDR2 SASEGT. V dropped 0 bases and J dropped 6; count of bases not matched to a gene: 7. CDR3 length: 15 amino acids. CDR3 DNA: TGTGCCAGCAGTGAAGCGAACAGGGGAGGAGCTGAAGCTTTCTTT. Protein sequence: CASSEANRGGAEAFF.